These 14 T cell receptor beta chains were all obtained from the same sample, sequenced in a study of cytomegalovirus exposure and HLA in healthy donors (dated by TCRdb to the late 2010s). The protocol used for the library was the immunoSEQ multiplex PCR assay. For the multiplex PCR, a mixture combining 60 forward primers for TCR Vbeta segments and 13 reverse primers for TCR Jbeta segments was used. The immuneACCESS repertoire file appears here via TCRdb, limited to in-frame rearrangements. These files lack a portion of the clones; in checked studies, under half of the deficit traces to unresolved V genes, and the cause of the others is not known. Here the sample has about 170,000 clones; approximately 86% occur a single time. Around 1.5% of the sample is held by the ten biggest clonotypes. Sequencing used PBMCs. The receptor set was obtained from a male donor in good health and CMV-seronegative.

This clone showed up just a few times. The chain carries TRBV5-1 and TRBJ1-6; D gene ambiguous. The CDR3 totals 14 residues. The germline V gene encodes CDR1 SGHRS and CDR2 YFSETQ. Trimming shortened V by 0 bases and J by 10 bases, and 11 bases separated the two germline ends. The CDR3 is CASSLANSGSPLHF. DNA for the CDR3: TGCGCCAGCAGCTTGGCGAACAGCGGCTCACCCCTCCACTTT.

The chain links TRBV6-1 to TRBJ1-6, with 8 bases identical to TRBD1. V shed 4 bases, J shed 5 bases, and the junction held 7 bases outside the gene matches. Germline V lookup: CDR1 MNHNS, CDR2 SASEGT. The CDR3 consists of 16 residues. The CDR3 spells CASSAGRGPNNSPLHF. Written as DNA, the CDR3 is TGTGCCAGCAGTGCGGGCAGGGGGCCTAATAATTCACCCCTCCACTTT.

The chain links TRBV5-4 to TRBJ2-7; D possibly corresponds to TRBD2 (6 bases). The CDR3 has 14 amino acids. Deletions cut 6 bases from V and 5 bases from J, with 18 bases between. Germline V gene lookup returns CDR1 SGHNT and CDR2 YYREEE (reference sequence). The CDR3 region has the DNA TGTGCCAGCACCAACGCGGGGACCAGAAACGAGCAGTACTTC. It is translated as CASTNAGTRNEQYF.

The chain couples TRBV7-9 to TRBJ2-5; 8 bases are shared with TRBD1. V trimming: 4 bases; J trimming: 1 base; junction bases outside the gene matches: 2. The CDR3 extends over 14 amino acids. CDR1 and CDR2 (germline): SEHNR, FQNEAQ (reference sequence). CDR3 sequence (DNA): TGTGCCAGCAGCTGGGACAGGCTCCAAGAGACCCAGTACTTC. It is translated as CASSWDRLQETQYF.

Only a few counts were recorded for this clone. CDR3 amino acids: CASSLLGTADNSPLHF. In nucleotides, the CDR3 is TGTGCCAGCAGCTTATTGGGGACAGCCGATAATTCACCCCTCCACTTT. The V gene is TRBV7-8, the J gene TRBJ1-6; 7 nucleotides align to TRBD1. V dropped 2 bases and J dropped 5; count of bases not matched to a gene: 6. This CDR3 has 16 residues. In germline, CDR1 is SGHVS, CDR2 FQNEAQ.

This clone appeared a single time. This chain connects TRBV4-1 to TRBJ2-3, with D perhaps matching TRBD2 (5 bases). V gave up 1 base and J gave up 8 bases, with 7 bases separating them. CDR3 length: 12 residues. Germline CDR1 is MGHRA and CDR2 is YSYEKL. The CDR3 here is CASSQGLFTQYF. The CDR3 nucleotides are TGCGCCAGCAGCCAAGGACTATTTACGCAGTATTTT.

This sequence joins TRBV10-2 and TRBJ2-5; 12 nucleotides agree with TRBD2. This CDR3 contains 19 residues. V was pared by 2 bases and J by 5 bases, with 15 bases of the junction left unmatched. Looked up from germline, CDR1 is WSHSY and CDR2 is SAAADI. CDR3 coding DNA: TGCGCCAGCAGTGAGAAGACTAGCGGGAGTACAGTACCGTGGGAGACCCAGTACTTC. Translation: CASSEKTSGSTVPWETQYF.

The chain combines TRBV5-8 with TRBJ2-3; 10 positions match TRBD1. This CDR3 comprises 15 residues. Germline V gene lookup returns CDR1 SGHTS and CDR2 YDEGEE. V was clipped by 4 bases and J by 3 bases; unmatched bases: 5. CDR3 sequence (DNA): TGTGCCAGCAGCCTGGGACAGGGGAGAACAGATACGCAGTATTTT. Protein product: CASSLGQGRTDTQYF.

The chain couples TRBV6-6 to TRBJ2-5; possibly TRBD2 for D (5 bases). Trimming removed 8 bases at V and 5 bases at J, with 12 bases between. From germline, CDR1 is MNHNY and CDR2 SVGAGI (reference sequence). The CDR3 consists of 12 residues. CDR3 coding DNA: TGTGCCAGCGGGAGTCGGTGGGAGACCCAGTACTTC. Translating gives CASGSRWETQYF.

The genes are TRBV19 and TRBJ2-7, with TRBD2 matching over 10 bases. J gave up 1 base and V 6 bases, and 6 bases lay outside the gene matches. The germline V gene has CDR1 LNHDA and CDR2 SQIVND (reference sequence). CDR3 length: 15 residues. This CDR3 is CASRPSGSSSYEQYF. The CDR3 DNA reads TGTGCCAGTAGACCTAGCGGGAGTAGTTCCTACGAGCAGTACTTC. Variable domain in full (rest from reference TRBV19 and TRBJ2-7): DGGITQSPKYLFRKEGQNVTLSCEQNLNHDAMYWYRQDPGQGLRLIYYSQIVNDFQKGDIAEGYSVSREKKESFPLTVTSAQKNPTAFYLCASRPSGSSSYEQYFGPGTRLTVT.

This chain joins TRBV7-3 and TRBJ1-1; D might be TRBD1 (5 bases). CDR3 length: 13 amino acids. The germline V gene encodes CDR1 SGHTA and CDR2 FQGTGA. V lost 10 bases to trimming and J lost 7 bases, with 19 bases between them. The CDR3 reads CATSWAREGEAFF. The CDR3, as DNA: TGTGCCACCTCTTGGGCCAGGGAAGGTGAAGCTTTCTTT.

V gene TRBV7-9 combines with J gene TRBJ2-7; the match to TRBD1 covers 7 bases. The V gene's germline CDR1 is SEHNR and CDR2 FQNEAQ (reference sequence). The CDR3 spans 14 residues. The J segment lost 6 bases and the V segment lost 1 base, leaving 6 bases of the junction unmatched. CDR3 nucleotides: TGTGCCAGCAGCTTAGAAGGGGGCCGGGGCGAGCAGTACTTC. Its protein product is CASSLEGGRGEQYF.

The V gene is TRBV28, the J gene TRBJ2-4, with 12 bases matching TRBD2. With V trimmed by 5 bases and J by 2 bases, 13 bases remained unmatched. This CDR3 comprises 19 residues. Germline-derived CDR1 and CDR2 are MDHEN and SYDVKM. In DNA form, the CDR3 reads TGTGCCAGCAGTCCTACTAGCGGGAGGTTATTTGGAACCAAAAACATTCAGTACTTC. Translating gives CASSPTSGRLFGTKNIQYF.

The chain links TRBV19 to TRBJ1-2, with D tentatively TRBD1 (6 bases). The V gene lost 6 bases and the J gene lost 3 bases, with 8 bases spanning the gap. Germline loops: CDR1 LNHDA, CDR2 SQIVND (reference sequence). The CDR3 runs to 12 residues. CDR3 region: CASRTGYYGYTF. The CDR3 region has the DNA TGTGCCAGTAGGACAGGATACTATGGCTACACCTTC.